This T cell receptor (beta chain) was sequenced in a study of tumor-infiltrating lymphocytes in primary liver carcinoma. Study background: Between about 4 and 11 cm across, the tumors were all of stage T1-T3 N0M0. Study outcomes and limitations: Whereas tumor region pairs overlapped more, tumor-adjacent and tumor-blood pairs overlapped less. Only about 8-24% of top clones spanned all five tumor regions.

For this clonotype: Its antigen is unidentified. One junction end disagrees with the germline gene, perhaps due to a read error.

Reverse transcription of roughly 0.45 ug total RNA with a constant-region primer produced TCR beta cDNA. TCR beta libraries came from three nested multiplex PCR rounds using slightly modified ARM-PCR. TCRdb itself ran the multiplex PCR reads through MiXCR, one entry per CDR3 protein. The table has 40,000 to 55,000 distinct CDR3 sequences, just over 70% seen once. Between roughly 20 and 31 mg of unsorted bulk tissue served as the source from which RNA and DNA were co-extracted. The TCR comes from a man aged 35-49 years with primary liver carcinoma and hepatitis B virus infection. The sequencing sample was made of liver tumor tissue from sampling region 5. Subset given: tumor region T5, tumor centre.

CDR3 DNA: TGCAGCGTTGAAGGGGGGGCTAGCGGGAGGTACAATGAGCGGTTTTTC. Encoded protein: CSVEGGASGRYNERFF. V and J are TRBV29-1 and TRBJ2-1; TRBD2 agrees at 11 bases. The CDR3 runs to 16 residues. The germline CDR1 and CDR2 sequences are SQVTM and ANQGSEA.